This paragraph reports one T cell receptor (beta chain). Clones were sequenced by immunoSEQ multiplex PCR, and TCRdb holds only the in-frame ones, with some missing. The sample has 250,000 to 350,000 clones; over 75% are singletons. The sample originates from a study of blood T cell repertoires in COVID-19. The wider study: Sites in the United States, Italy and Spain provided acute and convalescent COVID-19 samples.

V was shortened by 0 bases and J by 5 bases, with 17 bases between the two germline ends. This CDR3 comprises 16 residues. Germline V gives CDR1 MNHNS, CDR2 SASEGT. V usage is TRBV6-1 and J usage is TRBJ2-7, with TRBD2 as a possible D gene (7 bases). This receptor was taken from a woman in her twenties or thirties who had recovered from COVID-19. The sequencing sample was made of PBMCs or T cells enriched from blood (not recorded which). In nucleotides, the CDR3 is TGTGCCAGCAGTGAAGCGCGGGGGCGTCTAAAAAACGAGCAGTACTTC. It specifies CASSEARGRLKNEQYF.